This TCR beta chain was obtained from a study of CD8+ T cells in alopecia areata. Extraction and reverse transcription of RNA yielded cDNA as the sequencing template. Generated by immunoSEQ multiplex PCR, the TCRdb table keeps only in-frame clones and is missing some. The sample lists about 97,000 clones, more than 35% occurring once. This clone has a handful of counts. The germline V and J ends were trimmed by 3 bases and 13 bases, with 16 bases remaining between them. Germline V lookup: CDR1 SQVTM, CDR2 ANQGSEA. The CDR3 spans 12 residues. The chain combines TRBV29-1 with TRBJ2-1; D possibly corresponds to TRBD1 (6 bases). The sample comprised CD4+ T cells sorted from blood. This receptor was taken from a human donor with alopecia areata. CDR3 sequence reads: CSVERNREPQFF. CDR3 DNA: TGCAGCGTTGAGAGAAACAGGGAACCCCAGTTCTTC.